These T cell receptor beta chains were read from a single sample in a study of cytomegalovirus exposure and HLA in healthy donors. Using immunoSEQ multiplex PCR, the repertoire was profiled, and TCRdb retains in-frame clones only, with some absent. The sample has 130,000 to 150,000 clones; approximately 88% are singletons. The sequenced sample consisted of PBMCs. Receptor source: a man younger than 35 in good health and CMV-seropositive. CDR3s include the opening cysteine and the closing phenylalanine or tryptophan. The order of the fields is J gene, clone size, D gene, V gene, CDR3 DNA, CDR3 protein. D genes are given only for firm matches. Size is omitted from some rows. Given values are once, few, many or a class for expanded clones.

J: TRBJ1-2; size: NA; D: TRBD1; V: TRBV7-6; DNA: TGTGCCAGCAGCTTAGGGATGCGGCAGGGGGATTACACCTTC; CDR3: CASSLGMRQGDYTF
J: TRBJ2-2; size: NA; D: TRBD2; V: TRBV15; DNA: TGTGCCACCAGCAGAGATTTTGGGGGGGCGAACACCGGGGAGCTGTTTTTT; CDR3: CATSRDFGGANTGELFF
J: TRBJ2-1; size: NA; D: TRBD2; V: TRBV18; DNA: TGTGCCAGCTCACCTCTCTCCGGAGGCGGGAGCTACAATGAGCAGTTCTTC; CDR3: CASSPLSGGGSYNEQFF
J: TRBJ1-5; size: NA; D: NA; V: TRBV7-2; DNA: TGTGCCAGCAGCGGAGAAATAACCCCCTCTGAGCCCCAGCATTTT; CDR3: CASSGEITPSEPQHF
J: TRBJ1-5; size: once; D: NA; V: TRBV30; DNA: TGTGCCTGGAGGGACGGACAGCGCAATCAGCCCCAGCATTTT; CDR3: CAWRDGQRNQPQHF
J: TRBJ2-3; size: NA; D: NA; V: TRBV4-1; DNA: TGCGCCAGCAGCCAACCGGTAGATACGCAGTATTTT; CDR3: CASSQPVDTQYF
J: TRBJ1-2; size: NA; D: NA; V: TRBV4-1; DNA: TGCGCCAGCAGCCCTGGTCGAGGGGAGGGTGCCTATGGCTACACCTTC; CDR3: CASSPGRGEGAYGYTF
J: TRBJ2-1; size: NA; D: NA; V: TRBV10-2; DNA: TGCGCCAGCACCCTGACTCTTGGCTTTTTCAATGAGCAGTTCTTC; CDR3: CASTLTLGFFNEQFF
J: TRBJ1-2; size: once; D: NA; V: TRBV12-5; DNA: TGTGCTAGTGGTTTGTCCGGGACACCTCGCTACACCTTC; CDR3: CASGLSGTPRYTF
J: TRBJ2-2; size: NA; D: TRBD1; V: TRBV2; DNA: TGTGCCAGCAGTTTCCCGGGACAGGGGAGCACCGGGGAGCTGTTTTTT; CDR3: CASSFPGQGSTGELFF
J: TRBJ2-3; size: NA; D: NA; V: TRBV30; DNA: TGTGCCTGGAGGACTGCGGGAGATACGCAGTATTTT; CDR3: CAWRTAGDTQYF
J: TRBJ2-1; size: NA; D: NA; V: TRBV7-8; DNA: TGTGCCAGCAGCAACAGGCTCCGGTCCTACAATGAGCAGTTCTTC; CDR3: CASSNRLRSYNEQFF